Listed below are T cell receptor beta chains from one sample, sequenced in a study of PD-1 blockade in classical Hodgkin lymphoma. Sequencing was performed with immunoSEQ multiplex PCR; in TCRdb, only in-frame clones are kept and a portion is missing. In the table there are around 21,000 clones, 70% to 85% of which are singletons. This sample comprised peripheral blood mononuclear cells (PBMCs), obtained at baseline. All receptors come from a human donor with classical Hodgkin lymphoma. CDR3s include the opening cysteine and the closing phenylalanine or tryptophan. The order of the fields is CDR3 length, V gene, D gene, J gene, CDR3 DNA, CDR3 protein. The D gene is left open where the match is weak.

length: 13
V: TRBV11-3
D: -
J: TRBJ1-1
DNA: TGTGCCAGCAGCTTAAGCCCGTACACTGAAGCTTTCTTT
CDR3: CASSLSPYTEAFF

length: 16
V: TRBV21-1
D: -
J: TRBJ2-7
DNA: TGTGCCAGCCAGCCTCAACCGCGCAAACGGGGGGACGAGCAGTACTTC
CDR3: CASQPQPRKRGDEQYF

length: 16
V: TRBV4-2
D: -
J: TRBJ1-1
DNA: TGTGCCAGCAGCCACGGCGTGCGGGACCTGAACACTGAAGCTTTCTTT
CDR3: CASSHGVRDLNTEAFF

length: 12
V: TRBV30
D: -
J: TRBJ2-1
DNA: TGTGCCTGGATCGGGGGCTACAATGAGCAGTTCTTC
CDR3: CAWIGGYNEQFF

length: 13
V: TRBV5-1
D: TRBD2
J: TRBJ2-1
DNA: TGCGCCAGCAGCGACGGGGGGGCCAATGAGCAGTTCTTC
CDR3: CASSDGGANEQFF

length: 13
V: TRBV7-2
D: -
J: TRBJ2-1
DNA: TGTGCCAGCAGCTTGGGGCGGAACAATGAGCAGTTCTTC
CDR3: CASSLGRNNEQFF

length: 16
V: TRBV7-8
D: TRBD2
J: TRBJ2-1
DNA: TGTGCCAGCAGATTGAGCGGGGGAAGCTCCTACAATGAGCAGTTCTTC
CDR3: CASRLSGGSSYNEQFF

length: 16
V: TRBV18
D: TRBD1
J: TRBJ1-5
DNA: TGTGCCAGCTCACCACCAGCAGGGGGCGGCAATCAGCCCCAGCATTTT
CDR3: CASSPPAGGGNQPQHF

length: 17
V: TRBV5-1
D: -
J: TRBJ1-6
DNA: TGCGCCAGCAGCATACTCACTCCTCCCAGTAATCTTTCACCCCTCCACTTT
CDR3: CASSILTPPSNLSPLHF

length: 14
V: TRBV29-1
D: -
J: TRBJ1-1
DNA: TGCAGCGTTGTGGGGACAATGAGCAACACTGAAGCTTTCTTT
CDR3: CSVVGTMSNTEAFF